This T cell receptor beta chain appears in the sequencing data of a study of blood T cell repertoires in COVID-19. On the study more broadly: Acute-phase and convalescent COVID-19 samples originated in the United States, Italy and Spain.

The CDR3 extends over 16 amino acids. The J segment lost 5 bases and the V segment lost 4 bases, leaving 11 bases of the junction unmatched. Germline V gene data show CDR1 as MDHEN and CDR2 as SYDVKM. TCRdb's table, derived via immunoSEQ multiplex PCR, lists solely in-frame clones and lacks some. The sample consists of roughly 200,000 clones, around 83% of them appearing once. V is TRBV28 and J is TRBJ2-7; 10 bases line up with TRBD1. Sequenced input: peripheral blood. The source is a woman of 80 years or more with acute or convalescent COVID-19. The CDR3 nucleotides are TGTGCCAGCAGTTACCTGGGGACAGGGGTACTTAACGAGCAGTACTTC. This sequence encodes CASSYLGTGVLNEQYF.